The 18 T cell receptor beta chains given below trace back to one sample, sequenced in a study of T cell responses to AZD1222 COVID-19 vaccine. Only in-frame clones appear in the TCRdb table, and some are missing; sequencing was by immunoSEQ multiplex PCR. The sample lists roughly 150,000 clones; 90% to 95% were seen once. The sample here was peripheral blood, taken 28 days after the second AZD1222 dose. All receptors come from an adult who received the AZD1222 COVID-19 vaccine.

Here the CDR3 reads CASSFGGSSYNEQFF. The CDR3 DNA sequence: TGTGCCAGCAGTTTCGGCGGGAGCTCCTACAATGAGCAGTTCTTC. The J gene is TRBJ2-1, the V gene TRBV27, with 7 bases identical to TRBD2. The CDR3 is 15 residues long. Germline V gene data show CDR1 as MNHEY and CDR2 as SMNVEV (reference sequence). Trimming cost V 3 bases and J 0 bases; bases outside gene matches: 2.

In this sample, this clone turned up a few times. The gene calls are TRBV2 and TRBJ2-5; possible D gene TRBD2, 5 bases. Germline V gene sequence: CDR1 SNHLY, CDR2 FYNNEI. Trimming removed 8 bases from V and 5 bases from J, with 12 bases in between. CDR3 length: 12 amino acids. CDR3 amino acids: CASPRGGETQYF. CDR3 DNA sequence: TGTGCCAGCCCCCGGGGTGGCGAGACCCAGTACTTC. The whole variable domain, filled in from reference TRBV2 and TRBJ2-5, reads EPEVTQTPSHQVTQMGQEVILRCVPISNHLYFYWYRQILGQKVEFLVSFYNNEISEKSEIFDDQFSVERPDGSNFTLKIRSTKLEDSAMYFCASPRGGETQYFGPGTRLLVL.

The V call is TRBV19, the J call TRBJ1-1; D not resolved. V lost 5 bases and J lost 5, with 18 bases in between. Germline V gene sequence: CDR1 LNHDA, CDR2 SQIVND (reference sequence). The CDR3 has 15 amino acids. The CDR3 reads CASSLKSRMGTEAFF. CDR3 sequence (DNA): TGTGCCAGTAGTCTCAAGTCCAGGATGGGGACTGAAGCTTTCTTT.

This rearrangement joins TRBV27 to TRBJ1-4; perhaps TRBD1 as D (5 bases). The CDR3 spans 14 residues. Germline assignment: CDR1 MNHEY and CDR2 SMNVEV (reference sequence). The ends were cut back, 2 bases at V and 7 bases at J, with 11 bases in the middle. The CDR3 DNA reads as TGTGCCAGCAGTTTAAAGGGGCGCGGTGAAAAACTGTTTTTT. Protein product: CASSLKGRGEKLFF.

This clone has more than one count but fewer than ten. The V and J genes are TRBV7-8 and TRBJ1-2; TRBD1 might be the D (6 bases). The CDR3 has 14 amino acids. Germline V lookup: CDR1 SGHVS, CDR2 FQNEAQ. Deletions cut 6 bases from V and 7 bases from J, with 18 bases between. The CDR3 is CASSTGTYSSGYTF. The CDR3 region has the DNA TGTGCCAGCAGTACCGGGACATACAGTTCTGGCTACACCTTC.

In this sample, this clone turned up many times. The rearrangement links TRBV2 to TRBJ2-2; TRBD1 or TRBD2 may be the D gene (5 bases each). The germline V and J ends were trimmed by 10 bases and 0 bases, with 15 bases remaining between them. The germline V gene encodes CDR1 SNHLY and CDR2 FYNNEI. There are 15 residues in the CDR3. The CDR3 reads CATDRDGANTGELFF. CDR3 bases: TGTGCCACTGACCGGGACGGCGCGAACACCGGGGAGCTGTTTTTT.

Only a few counts were recorded for this clone. The V and J genes are TRBV6-2 or TRBV6-3 and TRBJ2-6; the D gene is possibly TRBD2 (6 bases). Germline CDR1 MNHEY, CDR2 SVGEGT. The CDR3 extends over 16 amino acids. V lost 0 bases, J lost 3 bases, and 9 bases lay in between. The DNA for the CDR3 is TGTGCCAGCAGTTACTCGGGGGGTGGTGGGGCCAACGTCCTGACTTTC. This codes for CASSYSGGGGANVLTF.

The genes are TRBV3-1 (or the pseudogene TRBV3-2) and TRBJ2-2, with TRBD2 as a possible D gene (7 bases). V was shortened by 1 base and J by 3 bases, with 15 bases between the two germline ends. The CDR3 runs to 17 residues. In germline, CDR1 is LGHDT, CDR2 YNNKEL (reference sequence). The CDR3 reads CASSQGQGGGYTGELFF. The CDR3 DNA sequence: TGTGCCAGCAGCCAAGGGCAAGGCGGGGGCTACACCGGGGAGCTGTTTTTT.

This clone appeared a single time. The chain recombines TRBV11-3 with TRBJ2-1, with 9 positions matching TRBD1. Germline trimming cut 2 bases from V and 7 bases from J; bases unmatched to any gene: 6. Germline V CDR1 and CDR2: SGHNT, YENEEA. The CDR3 consists of 15 residues. As DNA, the CDR3 is TGTGCCAGCAGCTTAAGGGGGACAGGGCCAAATGAGCAGTTCTTC. It specifies CASSLRGTGPNEQFF.

This chain joins TRBV6-1 and TRBJ1-3, with D perhaps TRBD1 (6 bases). The CDR3 has 15 residues. Germline assignment: CDR1 MNHNS and CDR2 SASEGT. V was clipped by 2 bases and J by 0 bases, with 8 bases between them. The CDR3 is CASSERTDSGNTIYF. For the CDR3, the DNA is TGTGCCAGCAGTGAAAGGACAGACTCTGGAAACACCATATATTTT.

This clone showed up just once. The CDR3 coding sequence is TGTGCCAGCGGGGACCGGGACCATTCCTACGAGCAGTACTTC. Translated, it gives CASGDRDHSYEQYF. This sequence joins TRBV5-8 and TRBJ2-7, with D perhaps given as TRBD1 or TRBD2 (5 bases each). The germline gives CDR1 SGHTS, CDR2 YDEGEE. V was clipped by 7 bases and J by 1 base, with 15 bases between them. The CDR3 length is 14 residues.

This clone occurred once. V gene TRBV9 combines with J gene TRBJ2-3, with 13 bases matching TRBD2. The CDR3 runs to 18 residues. The trim removed 4 bases at V and 4 bases at J, leaving 12 bases unmatched. Germline CDR1 and CDR2: SGDLS and YYNGEE. The CDR3 coding sequence is TGTGCCAGCAGCCCCCGACTAGCGGGGGGCTCTGGGGCAGATACGCAGTATTTT. It is translated as CASSPRLAGGSGADTQYF.

The chain links TRBV7-6 to TRBJ2-1; 13 nucleotides agree with TRBD2. Per the germline V gene, CDR1 is SGHVS and CDR2 is FNYEAQ. The length of the CDR3 is 22 residues. Trimming at V came to 5 bases and at J to 0 bases, leaving 19 bases not matched to a gene. CDR3 DNA sequence: TGTGCCAGCAGCCCACGATCCAAAACTAGCGGGGGGGCGACTCTCTCCTACAATGAGCAGTTCTTC. Translation gives CASSPRSKTSGGATLSYNEQFF. Together with reference TRBV7-6 and TRBJ2-1, the CDR3 gives the full variable domain: GAGVSQSPRYKVTKRGQDVALRCDPISGHVSLYWYRQALGQGPEFLTYFNYEAQQDKSGLPNDRFSAERPEGSISTLTIQRTEQRDSAMYRCASSPRSKTSGGATLSYNEQFFGPGTRLTVL.

The rearrangement uses TRBV28 and TRBJ1-4, with TRBD1 matching 7 bases. CDR3 length: 17 residues. Unmatched junction bases numbered 15, after V lost 7 bases and J lost 4 bases. Germline V CDR1 and CDR2: MDHEN, SYDVKM. The CDR3 DNA sequence: TGTGCCAGCACTTTCTCCGAGTTACAGGGGCTTAATGAAAAACTGTTTTTT. Encoded protein: CASTFSELQGLNEKLFF.

The V gene is TRBV28, the J gene TRBJ1-2; 9 bases map to TRBD1. V lost 6 bases, J lost 3 bases, and 2 bases stayed unmatched. The CDR3 spans 13 residues. The germline gives CDR1 MDHEN, CDR2 SYDVKM. CDR3 in DNA: TGTGCCAGCAGGACAGGGGGGTACTATGGCTACACCTTC. Its translation: CASRTGGYYGYTF.

The CDR3 region is CASSKGLATGEQYF. The DNA for the CDR3 is TGTGCCAGCAGCAAGGGACTAGCCACGGGCGAGCAGTACTTC. The chain couples TRBV5-4 to TRBJ2-7; 9 bases match TRBD2. Trimming removed 4 bases from V and 6 bases from J; junction bases left unmatched: 8. This CDR3 has 14 amino acids. Germline-derived CDR1 and CDR2 are SGHNT and YYREEE (reference sequence).

The rearrangement uses TRBV13 and TRBJ2-2; no clear D gene. The CDR3 length is 11 residues. Germline assignment: CDR1 PRHDT and CDR2 FYEKMQ (reference sequence). Trimming cost V 6 bases and J 3 bases, with 2 bases left between them. CDR3 bases: TGTGCCAGCAGAGACACCGGGGAGCTGTTTTTT. This codes for CASRDTGELFF.

The chain recombines TRBV4-1 with TRBJ2-7, with D unresolved. From germline, CDR1 is MGHRA and CDR2 YSYEKL. The germline V and J ends were trimmed by 0 bases and 0 bases, with 12 bases remaining between them. The CDR3 length is 16 residues. The CDR3 here is CASSQDTVPLSYEQYF. The CDR3 DNA reads TGCGCCAGCAGCCAAGACACAGTACCACTCTCCTACGAGCAGTACTTC.